Listed here is a single T cell receptor (beta chain). Its cognate antigen is unknown. The data were produced by immunoSEQ multiplex PCR, yet TCRdb's version contains in-frame clones alone and is incomplete. Of 25,000 to 30,000 clones listed, about nine tenths were seen once; the top ten hold under 4%. This sample stems from a study of PD-1 blockade in classical Hodgkin lymphoma. Study-wide results and caveats: Still unresolved is the cause of the repertoire differences, which may be disease activity or prior therapy. Before treatment, TCR diversity in newly diagnosed patients was reportedly lower than in healthy donors.

The germline V gene encodes CDR1 SGHNT and CDR2 YENEEA. V was pared by 5 bases and J by 2 bases, with 13 bases between. The CDR3 extends over 15 amino acids. The time point here: newly diagnosed, previously untreated cHL patient sample. PBMCs representing newly diagnosed, untreated classical Hodgkin lymphoma functioned as the comparison. This clonotype was obtained from a human donor with classical Hodgkin lymphoma. J is TRBJ2-1 and V is TRBV11-3; TRBD2 might be the D (5 bases). What was sequenced was peripheral blood mononuclear cells (PBMCs). The CDR3 sequence: CASSPLATPYNEQFF. CDR3 nucleotide sequence: TGTGCCAGCAGCCCCCTAGCTACGCCCTACAATGAGCAGTTCTTC.